Below are 19 T cell receptor beta chains sequenced from a single sample in a study of cytomegalovirus exposure and HLA in healthy donors. Amplification used 60 Vbeta primers and 13 Jbeta primers. The assay was immunoSEQ multiplex PCR, and TCRdb's table has in-frame clones only and misses some. Altogether over 70,000 clones are present, around 70% being singletons, with the ten largest covering more than 9.5%. Material for sequencing was PBMCs. The origin of the receptors is a human donor in good health.

The chain employs TRBV30 and TRBJ2-7; TRBD1 aligns across 7 bases. J gave up 4 bases and V 3 bases, and 3 bases lay outside the gene matches. Per germline, CDR1 GTSNPN and CDR2 SVGIG (reference sequence). The CDR3 has 12 residues. This chain's CDR3 is CAWRTGKYEQYF. DNA of the CDR3: TGTGCCTGGAGGACAGGGAAATACGAGCAGTACTTC.

V is TRBV4-1 and J is TRBJ2-7, with TRBD1 identical over 7 bases. V was pared by 8 bases and J by 3 bases, with 13 bases of the junction left unmatched. The length of the CDR3 is 15 residues. CDR1 and CDR2 (germline): MGHRA, YSYEKL. CDR3 sequence: CASQDFPGQNYEQYF. The CDR3 nucleotides read TGCGCCAGCCAGGACTTCCCGGGACAGAACTACGAGCAGTACTTC.

This sequence joins TRBV7-8 and TRBJ1-5; D is unclear. CDR3 length equals 12 residues. V was cut by 3 bases and J by 3 bases, with 3 bases left in between. Germline CDR1 reads SGHVS; CDR2 reads FQNEAQ. The CDR3 sequence: CASSFYNQPQHF. CDR3 coding DNA: TGTGCCAGCAGCTTCTACAATCAGCCCCAGCATTTT.

The J gene is TRBJ1-1, the V gene TRBV13, with TRBD1 identical over 7 bases. Trimming cost V 1 base and J 7 bases; bases outside gene matches: 6. This CDR3 contains 14 residues. The germline V gene has CDR1 PRHDT and CDR2 FYEKMQ (reference sequence). This CDR3 reads CASSLVQGIGEAFF. Here the CDR3 DNA reads TGTGCCAGCAGCTTAGTACAGGGGATAGGTGAAGCTTTCTTT.

This chain links TRBV5-1 with TRBJ2-1; a weak D match, TRBD2 (6 bases). Between the trimmed V and J ends, which lost 3 bases and 4 bases, there was a span of 17 bases. CDR1 SGHRS and CDR2 YFSETQ come from the germline V gene. The CDR3 contains 16 residues. The CDR3 loop is CASSWEGGSYYNEQFF. CDR3 DNA sequence: TGCGCCAGCAGCTGGGAAGGAGGGAGCTATTACAATGAGCAGTTCTTC.

V gene TRBV29-1 combines with J gene TRBJ2-2; possible D gene TRBD1, 5 bases. The CDR3 is 11 amino acids. The ends were cut back, 6 bases at V and 4 bases at J, with 6 bases in the middle. The germline V gene has CDR1 SQVTM and CDR2 ANQGSEA. CDR3 sequence: CSVDSTGELFF. In DNA, the CDR3 is TGCAGCGTAGACAGCACCGGGGAGCTGTTTTTT.

This chain connects TRBV18 to TRBJ2-7, with 11 bases aligning to TRBD2. Germline values: CDR1 KGHSH, CDR2 LQKENI. After removal of 1 base from V and 1 base from J, the junction contained 21 bases not matched to a gene. The CDR3 loop spans 22 amino acids. The CDR3 region is CASSPRTSGSQGKNSWSYEQYF. The CDR3 nucleotides are TGTGCCAGCTCACCACGAACTAGCGGGAGTCAGGGAAAAAACTCCTGGTCCTACGAGCAGTACTTC.

J is TRBJ1-5 and V is TRBV27, with 8 positions matching TRBD1. The CDR3 totals 11 residues. V lost 11 bases and J lost 5; bases outside the gene matches: 2. CDR1 and CDR2 from the germline V gene are MNHEY and SMNVEV (reference sequence). For the CDR3, the DNA is TGTGCCGACAGGGGCTATCAGCCCCAGCATTTT. It yields the protein CADRGYQPQHF.

The sample holds a few counts of this clone. The chain uses TRBV5-1 and TRBJ2-1; TRBD1 matches 7 bases. This CDR3 has 15 residues. Looked up from germline, CDR1 is SGHRS and CDR2 is YFSETQ. Trimming at V came to 4 bases and at J to 2 bases, leaving 6 bases not matched to a gene. The CDR3 DNA sequence: TGCGCCAGCAGCCGGGACAGCCGGACCTACAATGAGCAGTTCTTC. Translation gives CASSRDSRTYNEQFF.

The V gene is TRBV14, the J gene TRBJ1-2; perhaps TRBD1 as D (6 bases). The CDR3 loop spans 15 amino acids. V lost 0 bases, J lost 6 bases, and 14 bases lay in between. Germline CDR1 reads SGHDN; CDR2 reads FVKESK. CDR3 nucleotide sequence: TGTGCCAGCAGCCAAGATTGGACAGCCTCGAATGGCTACACCTTC. This gives the protein CASSQDWTASNGYTF.

The CDR3 DNA sequence: TGTGCCAGCACCTGGAGTTCAACCCAGAAGCAGTTCTTC. It encodes CASTWSSTQKQFF. The chain is built from TRBV27 and TRBJ2-1, with D uncertain. V lost 7 bases and J lost 11, with 18 bases in between. CDR1 is MNHEY, CDR2 SMNVEV, per germline (reference sequence). This CDR3 has 13 residues.

The chain has TRBV18 and TRBJ1-1, with D hard to call. The CDR3 extends over 15 amino acids. V gave up 3 bases and J gave up 1 base, with 12 bases separating them. Germline CDR1 is KGHSH and CDR2 is LQKENI. The CDR3 DNA reads as TGTGCCAGCTCACCGCAACTGGCGGCGAACACTGAAGCTTTCTTT. It codes for CASSPQLAANTEAFF.

The rearrangement links TRBV7-3 to TRBJ2-1; no clear D gene. Deletions cut 4 bases from V and 7 bases from J, with 11 bases between. Germline CDR1 SGHTA, CDR2 FQGTGA. The CDR3 runs to 13 residues. The CDR3 loop is CASSSLPPNEQFF. CDR3 bases: TGTGCCAGCAGCTCCCTACCCCCGAATGAGCAGTTCTTC.

The chain joins TRBV6-5 to TRBJ1-4; 9 positions agree with TRBD1. The CDR3 loop spans 15 amino acids. Per germline, CDR1 MNHEY and CDR2 SVGAGI. Trimming cost V 6 bases and J 4 bases; bases outside gene matches: 6. The CDR3 region is CASSIQGAGNEKLFF. CDR3 DNA sequence: TGTGCCAGCAGCATACAGGGGGCTGGTAATGAAAAACTGTTTTTT.

The sample holds a few counts of this clone. This chain connects TRBV6-5 to TRBJ1-5; 8 bases map to TRBD1. The CDR3 has 12 amino acids. The junction had 5 bases not matched to a gene; V was cut back by 10 bases and J by 6 bases. Germline V gives CDR1 MNHEY, CDR2 SVGAGI. The CDR3: CATRQGSQPQHF. The CDR3 bases are TGTGCCACCCGACAGGGGAGTCAGCCCCAGCATTTT.

This clone has more than one count but fewer than ten. This chain connects TRBV28 to TRBJ1-1; D perhaps matches TRBD1 (5 bases). Trimming pared 6 bases from V and 5 bases from J, leaving 10 bases between. This CDR3 contains 12 residues. The germline CDR1 and CDR2 sequences are MDHEN and SYDVKM. The CDR3 region has the DNA TGTGCCAGCAGCGACGGGGGGACTGAAGCTTTCTTT. Its translation is CASSDGGTEAFF.

In DNA form, the CDR3 reads TGCGCCAGCAGCCAAGATCGGGCCGGGACAGGAGGCGAGCAGTACTTC. Its protein is CASSQDRAGTGGEQYF. This sequence joins TRBV4-1 and TRBJ2-7; TRBD1 matches 8 bases. V trimming: 0 bases; J trimming: 6 bases; junction bases outside the gene matches: 10. This CDR3 contains 16 residues. Germline V gene lookup returns CDR1 MGHRA and CDR2 YSYEKL.

This clone showed up just once. The V call is TRBV10-1, the J call TRBJ1-1, with 9 bases aligning to TRBD1. The J segment lost 5 bases and the V segment lost 4 bases, leaving 8 bases of the junction unmatched. Germline-derived CDR1 and CDR2 are WNHNN and SYGVQD (reference sequence). This CDR3 has 15 amino acids. Here the CDR3 DNA reads TGCGCCAGCAGTGGTCGGACAGGGGAGAATACTGAAGCTTTCTTT. The encoded protein is CASSGRTGENTEAFF.

The genes are TRBV7-9 and TRBJ2-5; TRBD2 might be the D (5 bases). The V end was cut by 1 base, the J end by 5 bases, with 11 bases between. The CDR3 extends over 14 amino acids. The germline V gene encodes CDR1 SEHNR and CDR2 FQNEAQ (reference sequence). DNA for the CDR3: TGTGCCAGCAGCTTAGTACGTAGCGCCGAGACCCAGTACTTC. Protein product: CASSLVRSAETQYF.